This TCR beta chain derives from a study of T cell repertoires in cytomegalovirus infection. Whole-study context: In the study, CMV epitopes included recently identified HLA-C-restricted and well-studied HLA-B-restricted ones.

CDR1 and CDR2 (germline): SGHDT, YYEEEE. V gave up 4 bases and J gave up 0 bases; unmatched junction bases: 6. The CDR3 loop spans 16 amino acids. TCRdb re-called the reads with MiXCR, one entry per CDR3 protein. Found here are a few hundred thousand distinct CDR3 sequences, 29% of them singletons; the top ten hold around 18%. This clonotype was counted only a few times. The antigen remains undetermined. The source of this sequence is a human donor in good health (CMV status not recorded). Some clones in this sample may be carry-over from other donors' samples. The sequences come from cultured PBMCs, collected from culture after CMV antigen stimulation. This sequence joins TRBV5-6 and TRBJ1-4; 7 nucleotides agree with TRBD1. The CDR3 DNA is TGTGCCAGCAGCCGGGACAGAGGAACAACTAATGAAAAACTGTTTTTT. This codes for CASSRDRGTTNEKLFF. The full variable domain, its missing parts supplied by reference TRBV5-6 and TRBJ1-4, is DAGVTQSPTHLIKTRGQQVTLRCSPKSGHDTVSWYQQALGQGPQFIFQYYEEEERQRGNFPDRFSGHQFPNYSSELNVNALLLGDSALYLCASSRDRGTTNEKLFFGSGTQLSVL.